The source of this TCR beta chain is a study of blood T cell repertoires in COVID-19 (TCRdb year 2020). Describing the broader study: Samples covering the acute and convalescent phases of COVID-19 were provided by collaborators in the United States, Italy and Spain. The material from the prospective study consisted of cDNA or gDNA derived from T cells, B-cell-depleted T cells, or PBMCs. Subjects who had been exposed to COVID-19, were actively infected with it, or had recovered from it provided the deeply sampled blood TCRbeta repertoires that made up the dataset. The repertoires were made available in a free public database intended to serve as a resource for research on the immune response to SARS-CoV-2. Samples came from the ongoing ImmuneRACE study (first 160 participants) plus 1,254 subjects from 6 global collaborators. Nearly every sample came with metadata listing a de-identified subject ID, COVID-19 status, age in years and sex. Where available, HLA class I and class II types were taken from metadata supplied by the sample provider and were not determined by assay-based typing.

The collaborating institutions used their own protocols to collect whole blood in K2EDTA tubes. For TCRbeta analysis, collaborator samples were shipped as frozen whole blood, as isolated PBMCs, or as DNA extracted from either sample type. Notes on this clone: It has no known antigen specificity. No quality values exist for individual bases; no much larger clone is one base distant.

The germline V and J ends show losses of 4 bases and 3 bases respectively, and no gene match explains 7 bases of the junction. The germline V gene provides CDR1 SGHTA and CDR2 FQGNSA. Taken from cysteine to phenylalanine, the CDR3 has 15 residues. Only the CDR3 part of the read is kept: 45 bases, read in frame from the first base. General findings and caveats noted by the study authors: The amount of clinical and demographic metadata varied by source and participant and was provided uncurated.

The immunoSEQ Assay, a bias-controlled multiplex PCR, was used to amplify TCRbeta CDR3 regions from genomic DNA. In the paper's pipeline: Nucleated cell counts per sample were estimated from amplification of reference gene primers within the assay. To quantify the absolute abundance of each unique TCRbeta CDR3 rearrangement, sequence reads were collapsed and filtered. For each sample, productive Simpson clonality was calculated as the square root of Simpson's diversity index across productive rearrangements. The immuneACCESS repertoire file appears here via TCRdb, limited to in-frame rearrangements. These files lack a portion of the clones; in checked studies, under half of the deficit traces to unresolved V genes, and the cause of the others is not known. That table is the source of V, J and clone size, and D and trimming were worked out from the DNA. For this sample the table gives around 250,000 clones, of which around 85% were detected only once. 6.2% of the sample goes to the ten largest clones.

This clonotype was obtained from a man in his sixties with acute or convalescent COVID-19. What was sequenced was peripheral blood. In this chain, TRBV7-2 is recombined with TRBJ2-3; 7 central bases correspond to TRBD2. The CDR3 here reads CASSWTGEGTDTQYF. The DNA is as follows: TGTGCCAGCAGCTGGACTGGGGAGGGAACAGATACGCAGTATTTT.